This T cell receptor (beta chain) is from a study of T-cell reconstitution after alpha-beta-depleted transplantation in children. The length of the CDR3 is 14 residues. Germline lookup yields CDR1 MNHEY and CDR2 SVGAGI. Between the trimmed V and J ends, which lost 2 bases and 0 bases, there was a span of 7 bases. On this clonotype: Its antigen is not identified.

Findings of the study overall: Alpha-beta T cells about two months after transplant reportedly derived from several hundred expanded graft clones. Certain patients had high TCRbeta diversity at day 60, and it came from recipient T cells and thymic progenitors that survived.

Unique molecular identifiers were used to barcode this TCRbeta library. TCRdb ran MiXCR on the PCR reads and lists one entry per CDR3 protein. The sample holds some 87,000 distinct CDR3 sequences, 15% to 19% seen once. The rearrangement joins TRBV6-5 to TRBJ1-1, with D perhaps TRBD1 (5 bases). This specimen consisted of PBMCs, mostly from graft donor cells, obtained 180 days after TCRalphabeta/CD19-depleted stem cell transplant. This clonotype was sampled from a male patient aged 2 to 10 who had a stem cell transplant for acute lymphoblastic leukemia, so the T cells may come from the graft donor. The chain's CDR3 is CASSYDSMNTEAFF. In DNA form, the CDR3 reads TGTGCCAGCAGTTACGACAGTATGAACACTGAAGCTTTCTTT.